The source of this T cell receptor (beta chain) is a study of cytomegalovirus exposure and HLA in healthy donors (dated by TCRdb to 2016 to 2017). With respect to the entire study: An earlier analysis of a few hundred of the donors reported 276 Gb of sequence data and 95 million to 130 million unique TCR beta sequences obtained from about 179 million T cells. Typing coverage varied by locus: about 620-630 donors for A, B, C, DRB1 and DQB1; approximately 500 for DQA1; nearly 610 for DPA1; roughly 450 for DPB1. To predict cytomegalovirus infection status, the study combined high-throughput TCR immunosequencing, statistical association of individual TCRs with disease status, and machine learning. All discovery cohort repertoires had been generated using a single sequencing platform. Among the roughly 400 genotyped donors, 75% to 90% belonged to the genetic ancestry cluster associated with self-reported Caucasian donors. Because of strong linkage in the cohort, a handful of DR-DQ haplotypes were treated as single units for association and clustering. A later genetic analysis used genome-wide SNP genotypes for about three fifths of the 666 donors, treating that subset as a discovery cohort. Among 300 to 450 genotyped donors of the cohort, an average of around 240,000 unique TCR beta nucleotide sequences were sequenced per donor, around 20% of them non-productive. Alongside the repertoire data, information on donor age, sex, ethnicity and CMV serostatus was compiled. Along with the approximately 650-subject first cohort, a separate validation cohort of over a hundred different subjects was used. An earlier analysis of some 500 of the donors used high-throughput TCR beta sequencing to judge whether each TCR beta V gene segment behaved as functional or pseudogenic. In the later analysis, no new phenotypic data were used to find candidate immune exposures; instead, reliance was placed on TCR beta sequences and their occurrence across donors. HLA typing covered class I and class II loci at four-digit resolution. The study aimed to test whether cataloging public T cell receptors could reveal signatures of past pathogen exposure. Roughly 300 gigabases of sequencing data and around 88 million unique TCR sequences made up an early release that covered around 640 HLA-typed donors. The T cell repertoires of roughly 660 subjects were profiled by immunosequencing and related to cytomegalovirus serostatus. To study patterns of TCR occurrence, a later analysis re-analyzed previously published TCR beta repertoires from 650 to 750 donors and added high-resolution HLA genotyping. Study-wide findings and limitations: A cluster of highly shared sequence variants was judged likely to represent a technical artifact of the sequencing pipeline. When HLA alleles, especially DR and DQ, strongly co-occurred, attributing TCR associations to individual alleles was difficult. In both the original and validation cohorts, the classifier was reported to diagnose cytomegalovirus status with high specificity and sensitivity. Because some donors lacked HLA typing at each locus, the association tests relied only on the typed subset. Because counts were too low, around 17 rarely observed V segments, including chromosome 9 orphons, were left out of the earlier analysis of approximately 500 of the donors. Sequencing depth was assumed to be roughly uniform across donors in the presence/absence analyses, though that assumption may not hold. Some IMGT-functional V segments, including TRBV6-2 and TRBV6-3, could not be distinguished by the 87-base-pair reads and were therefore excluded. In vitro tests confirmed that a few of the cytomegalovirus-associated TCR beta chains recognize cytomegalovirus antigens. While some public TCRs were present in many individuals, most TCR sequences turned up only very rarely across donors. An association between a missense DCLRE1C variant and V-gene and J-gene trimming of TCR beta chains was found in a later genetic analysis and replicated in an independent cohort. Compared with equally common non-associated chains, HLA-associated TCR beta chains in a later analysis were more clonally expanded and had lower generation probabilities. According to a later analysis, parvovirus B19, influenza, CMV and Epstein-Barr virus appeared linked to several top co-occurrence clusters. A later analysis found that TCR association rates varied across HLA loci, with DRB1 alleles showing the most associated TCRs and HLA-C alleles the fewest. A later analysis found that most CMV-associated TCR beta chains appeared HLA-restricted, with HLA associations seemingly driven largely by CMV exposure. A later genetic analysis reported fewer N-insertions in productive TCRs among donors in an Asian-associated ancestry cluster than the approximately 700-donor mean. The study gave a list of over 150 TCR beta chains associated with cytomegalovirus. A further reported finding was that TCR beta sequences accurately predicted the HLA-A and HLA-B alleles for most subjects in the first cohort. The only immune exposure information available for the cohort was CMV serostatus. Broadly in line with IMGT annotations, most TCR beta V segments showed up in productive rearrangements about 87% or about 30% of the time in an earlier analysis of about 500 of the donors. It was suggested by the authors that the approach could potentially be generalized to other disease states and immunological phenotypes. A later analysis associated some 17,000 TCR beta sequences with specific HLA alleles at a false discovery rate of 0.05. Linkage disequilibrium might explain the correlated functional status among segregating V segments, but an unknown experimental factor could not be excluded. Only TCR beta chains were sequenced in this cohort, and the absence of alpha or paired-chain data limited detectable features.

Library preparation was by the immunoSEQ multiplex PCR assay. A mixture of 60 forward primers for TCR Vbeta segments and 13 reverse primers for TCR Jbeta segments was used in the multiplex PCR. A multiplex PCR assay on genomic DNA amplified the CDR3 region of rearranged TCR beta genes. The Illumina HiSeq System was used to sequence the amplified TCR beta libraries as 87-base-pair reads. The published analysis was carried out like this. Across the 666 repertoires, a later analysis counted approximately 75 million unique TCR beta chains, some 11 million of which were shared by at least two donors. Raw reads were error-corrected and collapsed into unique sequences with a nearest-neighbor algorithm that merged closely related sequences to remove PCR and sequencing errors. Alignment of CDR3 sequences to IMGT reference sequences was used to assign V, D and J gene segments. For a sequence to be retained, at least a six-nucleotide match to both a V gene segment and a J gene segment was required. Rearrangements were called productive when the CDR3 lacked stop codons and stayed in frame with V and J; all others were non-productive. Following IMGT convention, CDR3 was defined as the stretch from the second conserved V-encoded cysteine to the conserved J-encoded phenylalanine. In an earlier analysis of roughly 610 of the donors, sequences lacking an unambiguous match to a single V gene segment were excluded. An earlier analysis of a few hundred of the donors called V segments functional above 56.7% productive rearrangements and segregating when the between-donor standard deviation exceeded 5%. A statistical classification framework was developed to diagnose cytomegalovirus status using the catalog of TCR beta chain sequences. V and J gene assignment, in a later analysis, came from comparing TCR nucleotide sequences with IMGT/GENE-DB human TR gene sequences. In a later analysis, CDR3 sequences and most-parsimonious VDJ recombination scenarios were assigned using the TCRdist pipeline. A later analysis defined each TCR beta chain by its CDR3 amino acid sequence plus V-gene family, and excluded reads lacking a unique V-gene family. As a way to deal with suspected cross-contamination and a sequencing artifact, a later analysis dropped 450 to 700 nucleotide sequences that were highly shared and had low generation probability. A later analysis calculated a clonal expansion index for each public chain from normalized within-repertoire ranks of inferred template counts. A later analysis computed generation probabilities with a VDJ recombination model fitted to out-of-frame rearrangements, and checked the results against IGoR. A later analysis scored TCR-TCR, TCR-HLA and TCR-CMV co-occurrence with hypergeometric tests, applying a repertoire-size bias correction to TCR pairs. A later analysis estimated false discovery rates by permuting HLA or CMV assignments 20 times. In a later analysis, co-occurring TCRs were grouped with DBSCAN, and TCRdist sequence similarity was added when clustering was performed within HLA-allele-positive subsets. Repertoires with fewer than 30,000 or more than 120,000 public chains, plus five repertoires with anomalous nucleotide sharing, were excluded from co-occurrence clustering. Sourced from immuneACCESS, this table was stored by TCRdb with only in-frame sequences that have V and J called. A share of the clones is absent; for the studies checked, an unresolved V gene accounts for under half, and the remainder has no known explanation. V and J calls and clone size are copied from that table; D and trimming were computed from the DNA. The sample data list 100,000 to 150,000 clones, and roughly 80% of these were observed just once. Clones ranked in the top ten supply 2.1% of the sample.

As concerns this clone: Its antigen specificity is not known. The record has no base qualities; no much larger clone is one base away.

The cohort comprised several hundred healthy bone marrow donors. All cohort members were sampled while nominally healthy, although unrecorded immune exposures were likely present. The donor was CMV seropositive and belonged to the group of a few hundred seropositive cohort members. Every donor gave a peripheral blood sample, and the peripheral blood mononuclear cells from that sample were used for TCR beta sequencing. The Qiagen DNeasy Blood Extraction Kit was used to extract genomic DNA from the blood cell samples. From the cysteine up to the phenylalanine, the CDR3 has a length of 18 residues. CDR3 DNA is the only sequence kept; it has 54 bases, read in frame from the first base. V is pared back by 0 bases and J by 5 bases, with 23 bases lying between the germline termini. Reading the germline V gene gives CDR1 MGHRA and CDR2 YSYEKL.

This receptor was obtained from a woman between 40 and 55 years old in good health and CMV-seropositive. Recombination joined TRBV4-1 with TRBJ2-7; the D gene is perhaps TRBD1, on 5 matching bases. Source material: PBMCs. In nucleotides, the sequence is TGCGCCAGCAGCCAAGACCAGGGTAGCCTCGCTAGAGGAAACGAGCAGTACTTC. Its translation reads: CASSQDQGSLARGNEQYF.